These 31 T cell receptor beta chains share one sample of origin, sequenced in a study of T cells in Graves' hyperthyroidism and ophthalmopathy. The source material, RNA transcripts, was used to amplify TCR beta CDR3 regions. During a first-round RT-PCR of the TCR CDR3, the HTBI primer set was used. TCRdb reanalysed the multiplex PCR reads using MiXCR and keeps one entry per CDR3 protein. This table has 750,000 to 900,000 distinct CDR3 sequences, roughly 40% appearing once. Sequencing input: blood. These receptors were obtained from a man in his late teens or twenties with Graves' hyperthyroidism.

The chain couples TRBV9 to TRBJ1-3; D is uncertain. The germline V and J ends were trimmed by 0 bases and 0 bases, with 7 bases remaining between them. The CDR3 has 15 residues. CDR1 is SGDLS and CDR2 is YYNGEE in the germline V gene. CDR3: CASSVDLSSGNTIYF. CDR3 in DNA: TGTGCCAGCAGCGTAGACCTGAGCTCTGGAAACACCATATATTTT.

Many counts were recorded for this clonotype. V and J are TRBV15 and TRBJ1-2; D not resolved. The V end was cut by 0 bases, the J end by 5 bases, with 10 bases between. The CDR3 consists of 14 residues. The V gene's germline CDR1 is LNHNV and CDR2 YYDKDF (reference sequence). This CDR3 reads CATSRDEGSYGYTF. CDR3 nucleotides: TGTGCCACCAGCAGAGATGAGGGTTCGTATGGCTACACCTTC.

On this clonotype itself: Possible read error: a much larger clone is one base away. The genes are TRBV20-1 and TRBJ2-7; 12 nucleotides align to TRBD2. The CDR3 spans 15 residues. After removal of 5 bases from V and 3 bases from J, the junction contained 8 bases not matched to a gene. Germline V lookup: CDR1 DFQATT, CDR2 SNEGSKA (reference sequence). The CDR3 loop reads CSASPTSGRVYEQYF. The CDR3 DNA sequence: TGCAGTGCTTCCCCGACTAGCGGGAGAGTCTACGAGCAGTACTTC.

This chain links TRBV29-1 with TRBJ1-5; D is uncertain. Trimming left V 2 bases short and J 7 bases short, with 6 bases between. This CDR3 is built from 11 residues. Germline lookup yields CDR1 SQVTM and CDR2 ANQGSEA. DNA of the CDR3: TGCAGCGTTGAAAGGTCCCAGCCCCAGCATTTT. Translated: CSVERSQPQHF.

This clonotype was observed a handful of times. V and J are TRBV5-1 and TRBJ2-6, with D perhaps TRBD2 (6 bases). This CDR3 has 17 amino acids. Trimming cost V 1 base and J 1 base, with 12 bases left between them. CDR1 and CDR2 (germline): SGHRS, YFSETQ. The CDR3 DNA is TGCGCCAGCAGCTTGTACGGGGCGGGATCTGGGGCCAACGTCCTGACTTTC. Its translation: CASSLYGAGSGANVLTF.

V is TRBV14 and J is TRBJ2-7; no firm D call. In germline, CDR1 is SGHDN, CDR2 FVKESK. This CDR3 has 16 amino acids. V was cut by 4 bases and J by 1 base, with 17 bases left in between. The CDR3 coding sequence is TGTGCCAGCAGCCGAGTAATCCGGCGGCTATCCTACGAGCAGTACTTC. Translating gives CASSRVIRRLSYEQYF.

This rearrangement joins TRBV5-6 to TRBJ1-1, with a tentative D call TRBD1 (5 bases). Between the trimmed V and J ends, which lost 1 base and 1 base, there was a span of 11 bases. Germline V gene sequence: CDR1 SGHDT, CDR2 YYEEEE. This CDR3 is built from 15 residues. This chain's CDR3 is CASSLRLGTNTEAFF. The CDR3 nucleotides read TGTGCCAGCAGCTTGAGATTAGGGACGAACACTGAAGCTTTCTTT.

The chain uses TRBV5-1 and TRBJ2-5; D unclear. The V and J ends lost 4 bases and 4 bases respectively, with 11 bases between them. CDR1 and CDR2 from the germline V gene are SGHRS and YFSETQ. The CDR3 extends over 13 amino acids. The CDR3 nucleotides read TGCGCCAGCAGCCCCTTGAACAGAGAGACCCAGTACTTC. The encoded protein is CASSPLNRETQYF.

Many counts were recorded for this clonotype. V and J are TRBV20-1 and TRBJ1-6, with TRBD1 matching over 8 bases. The junction had 12 bases not matched to a gene; V was cut back by 3 bases and J by 11 bases. The CDR3 covers 15 residues. CDR1 is DFQATT and CDR2 is SNEGSKA in the germline V gene (reference sequence). CDR3 sequence reads: CSASRGGQGAAPLHF. In DNA, the CDR3 is TGCAGTGCTAGTCGGGGAGGACAGGGAGCGGCACCCCTCCACTTT.

The gene calls are TRBV5-6 and TRBJ2-5; a weak D match, TRBD1 (5 bases). This CDR3 has 14 residues. The germline V gene encodes CDR1 SGHDT and CDR2 YYEEEE. V lost 4 bases and J 3 bases, leaving 13 bases between the germline ends. The CDR3 nucleotides are TGTGCCAGCAGCCCTTGGGGCCCCGAAGAGACCCAGTACTTC. Translating gives CASSPWGPEETQYF. Supplemented by reference TRBV5-6 and TRBJ2-5, the full variable domain reads DAGVTQSPTHLIKTRGQQVTLRCSPKSGHDTVSWYQQALGQGPQFIFQYYEEEERQRGNFPDRFSGHQFPNYSSELNVNALLLGDSALYLCASSPWGPEETQYFGPGTRLLVL.

Only a few counts were recorded for this clonotype. The chain recombines TRBV7-2 with TRBJ1-1; TRBD1 matches 9 bases. The V gene's germline CDR1 is SGHTA and CDR2 FQGNSA. This CDR3 contains 16 residues. The J segment lost 0 bases and the V segment lost 5 bases, leaving 7 bases of the junction unmatched. The CDR3 region has the DNA TGTGCCAGCAGCCCGTATGGACAGGGGCTGAACACTGAAGCTTTCTTT. Protein sequence: CASSPYGQGLNTEAFF.

This clonotype was observed a handful of times. V gene TRBV6-5 combines with J gene TRBJ1-6; no clear D gene. This CDR3 comprises 14 residues. The V end was cut by 6 bases, the J end by 8 bases, with 14 bases between. Germline loops: CDR1 MNHEY, CDR2 SVGAGI. CDR3 region: CASSLQSSYSPLHF. DNA for the CDR3: TGTGCCAGCAGCTTACAGAGTTCCTATTCACCCCTCCACTTT.

This clonotype was observed once. The chain joins TRBV7-6 to TRBJ2-7; weak D call: TRBD1 (6 bases). The CDR3 is 13 amino acids. The germline V gene has CDR1 SGHVS and CDR2 FNYEAQ. V lost 7 bases to trimming and J lost 7 bases, with 17 bases between them. The CDR3 sequence: CASTGDNPWEQYF. The DNA for the CDR3 is TGTGCCAGCACCGGGGACAACCCTTGGGAGCAGTACTTC.

This clonotype showed up many times. The rearrangement links TRBV6-5 to TRBJ1-5; D is undetermined. Germline lookup yields CDR1 MNHEY and CDR2 SVGAGI. This CDR3 is 12 amino acids long. V lost 5 bases, J lost 7 bases, and 9 bases lay in between. This CDR3 reads CASSATAQPQHF. CDR3 DNA: TGTGCCAGCAGTGCAACAGCCCAGCCCCAGCATTTT.

This rearrangement joins TRBV7-2 to TRBJ2-5, with D tentatively TRBD1 or TRBD2 (5 bases each). The CDR3 contains 13 residues. The germline V gene has CDR1 SGHTA and CDR2 FQGNSA. Deletions cut 5 bases from V and 5 bases from J, with 12 bases between. CDR3 loop: CASSQVGTETQYF. For the CDR3, the DNA is TGTGCCAGCAGCCAAGTAGGGACGGAGACCCAGTACTTC.

This clonotype was recorded a few times. This chain joins TRBV7-9 and TRBJ2-7, with D possibly being TRBD2 (6 bases). The length of the CDR3 is 14 residues. With 3 bases removed from V and 2 bases from J, the gap between germline ends came to 11 bases. CDR1 and CDR2 from the germline V gene are SEHNR and FQNEAQ (reference sequence). As DNA, the CDR3 is TGTGCCAGCAGCTTTTGGCGGGAACCCTACGAGCAGTACTTC. Translating it yields CASSFWREPYEQYF.

This clonotype turned up a few times. The chain uses TRBV19 and TRBJ2-7; TRBD1 or TRBD2 may be the D gene (5 bases each). Germline V gene data show CDR1 as LNHDA and CDR2 as SQIVND (reference sequence). The CDR3 contains 14 residues. The V end lost 6 bases, the J end lost 7 bases, and 19 bases lay between the germline ends. The CDR3 spells CASSNPGRRNEQYF. The CDR3 DNA reads as TGTGCCAGTAGCAACCCGGGACGGAGGAATGAGCAGTACTTC. The whole variable domain, filled in from reference TRBV19 and TRBJ2-7, reads DGGITQSPKYLFRKEGQNVTLSCEQNLNHDAMYWYRQDPGQGLRLIYYSQIVNDFQKGDIAEGYSVSREKKESFPLTVTSAQKNPTAFYLCASSNPGRRNEQYFGPGTRLTVT.

The gene calls are TRBV12-3 or TRBV12-4 and TRBJ1-2; D call uncertain. The ends were cut back, 5 bases at V and 1 base at J, with 17 bases in the middle. This CDR3 has 16 amino acids. The CDR3 coding sequence is TGTGCCAGCAGTCCCGGTGGGGAGCTCGGTAACTATGGCTACACCTTC. Translating gives CASSPGGELGNYGYTF.

This clonotype was observed a handful of times. The rearrangement uses TRBV19 and TRBJ2-7; no clear D gene. Looked up from germline, CDR1 is LNHDA and CDR2 is SQIVND (reference sequence). Trimming removed 5 bases from V and 0 bases from J, with 8 bases in between. The CDR3 is 13 amino acids. DNA of the CDR3: TGTGCCAGTAGTGCTTCGAGCTCCTACGAGCAGTACTTC. It specifies CASSASSSYEQYF.

This clonotype has ten or more counts. The rearrangement links TRBV2 to TRBJ1-5, with 9 bases aligning to TRBD1. The germline gives CDR1 SNHLY, CDR2 FYNNEI. V trimming: 4 bases; J trimming: 6 bases; junction bases outside the gene matches: 10. The CDR3 totals 16 residues. The CDR3 nucleotides read TGTGCCAGCAGTGGGGACAGGGTGGGGGCGAGTCAGCCCCAGCATTTT. Protein: CASSGDRVGASQPQHF.

This clonotype was counted only a few times. This chain links TRBV7-2 with TRBJ2-5; D is perhaps TRBD2 (5 bases). The CDR3 spans 15 residues. Deletions cut 6 bases from V and 2 bases from J, with 16 bases between. The germline V gene has CDR1 SGHTA and CDR2 FQGNSA. The CDR3 DNA follows: TGTGCCAGCAGTTTCGACACCCCGGGGCAAGAGACCCAGTACTTC. It codes for CASSFDTPGQETQYF.

A word on this clonotype: Since a much larger clone is just one base distant, this may be a read error. The chain is built from TRBV9 and TRBJ1-2; unclear D gene. V gave up 0 bases and J gave up 2 bases, with 8 bases separating them. CDR3 size: 14 residues. CDR1 and CDR2 (germline): SGDLS, YYNGEE. The CDR3 DNA reads TGTGCCAGCAGCGTAGCGGGATCGAACTATGGCTACACCTTC. It encodes CASSVAGSNYGYTF.

The chain is built from TRBV6-5 and TRBJ2-2, with no clear D. With 2 bases removed from V and 4 bases from J, the gap between germline ends came to 5 bases. CDR1 and CDR2 from the germline V gene are MNHEY and SVGAGI. The CDR3 loop spans 13 amino acids. In nucleotides, the CDR3 is TGTGCCAGCAGTTACAAAGGCACCGGGGAGCTGTTTTTT. Residues: CASSYKGTGELFF.

CDR3 sequence: CASSGQREIAGYTF. The CDR3 coding sequence is TGTGCCAGCAGTGGACAGAGAGAGATAGCTGGCTACACCTTC. The chain uses TRBV12-3 or TRBV12-4 and TRBJ1-2; D is possibly TRBD1 (6 bases). Trimming removed 5 bases from V and 7 bases from J, with 17 bases in between. This CDR3 contains 14 residues.

The rearrangement uses TRBV19 and TRBJ2-5; unclear D gene. V was shortened by 9 bases and J by 6 bases, with 17 bases between the two germline ends. Germline V gene lookup returns CDR1 LNHDA and CDR2 SQIVND (reference sequence). CDR3 length: 13 residues. The CDR3 spells CASSWERFQTQYF. The DNA for the CDR3 is TGTGCCAGCAGTTGGGAAAGGTTTCAGACCCAGTACTTC. Filled out from reference TRBV19 and TRBJ2-5, the complete variable domain reads DGGITQSPKYLFRKEGQNVTLSCEQNLNHDAMYWYRQDPGQGLRLIYYSQIVNDFQKGDIAEGYSVSREKKESFPLTVTSAQKNPTAFYLCASSWERFQTQYFGPGTRLLVL.

CDR3 amino acids: CASSFGAGNTEAFF. CDR3 bases: TGCGCCAGCAGCTTCGGTGCCGGGAACACTGAAGCTTTCTTT. V and J are TRBV5-1 and TRBJ1-1, with D unclear. There are 14 residues in the CDR3. Trimming stripped 2 bases from V and 1 base from J, with 9 bases between. CDR1 and CDR2 (germline): SGHRS, YFSETQ.

This clonotype was seen only a few times. The chain has TRBV7-9 and TRBJ2-7; possible D gene TRBD1, 6 bases. The CDR3 has 17 residues. Germline CDR1 reads SEHNR; CDR2 reads FQNEAQ (reference sequence). Trimming left V 5 bases short and J 3 bases short, with 23 bases between. Here the CDR3 reads CASSAGGYRDKDYEQYF. In DNA, the CDR3 is TGTGCCAGCAGCGCCGGAGGATACCGGGACAAGGACTACGAGCAGTACTTC.

This clonotype has at least ten counts. J is TRBJ2-7 and V is TRBV7-2; 9 positions match TRBD1. The CDR3 extends over 12 amino acids. Germline CDR1 and CDR2: SGHTA and FQGNSA. The J segment lost 6 bases and the V segment lost 4 bases, leaving 1 base of the junction unmatched. Written as DNA, the CDR3 is TGTGCCAGCAGCTGGGACAGGGTCGAGCAGTACTTC. Its protein product is CASSWDRVEQYF.

V is TRBV15 and J is TRBJ1-2; D is uncertain. CDR3 size: 13 residues. V was trimmed by 1 base and J by 4 bases, leaving 7 bases between them. Germline V gene sequence: CDR1 LNHNV, CDR2 YYDKDF (reference sequence). DNA for the CDR3: TGTGCCACCAGCAGAGTCGGGGTCTATGGCTACACCTTC. It codes for CATSRVGVYGYTF. The variable domain in full, completed from reference TRBV15 and TRBJ1-2, reads DAMVIQNPRYQVTQFGKPVTLSCSQTLNHNVMYWYQQKSSQAPKLLFHYYDKDFNNEADTPDNFQSRRPNTSFCFLDIRSPGLGDTAMYLCATSRVGVYGYTFGSGTRLTVV.

The chain employs TRBV6-5 and TRBJ1-1; D is ambiguous. Germline V gives CDR1 MNHEY, CDR2 SVGAGI. Trimming cost V 0 bases and J 2 bases, with 10 bases left between them. The CDR3 consists of 15 residues. As DNA, the CDR3 is TGTGCCAGCAGTTACTCTCGACACCCAAACACTGAAGCTTTCTTT. Protein: CASSYSRHPNTEAFF.

There are a few counts of this clonotype. The V call is TRBV19, the J call TRBJ2-7; a possible D gene is TRBD1 (6 bases). CDR3 length: 18 residues. Per germline, CDR1 LNHDA and CDR2 SQIVND (reference sequence). V lost 5 bases, J lost 4 bases, and 27 bases lay in between. The CDR3 here is CASSARRTAEWGRYEQYF. For the CDR3, the DNA is TGTGCCAGTAGTGCAAGGAGGACAGCCGAATGGGGGAGATACGAGCAGTACTTC.